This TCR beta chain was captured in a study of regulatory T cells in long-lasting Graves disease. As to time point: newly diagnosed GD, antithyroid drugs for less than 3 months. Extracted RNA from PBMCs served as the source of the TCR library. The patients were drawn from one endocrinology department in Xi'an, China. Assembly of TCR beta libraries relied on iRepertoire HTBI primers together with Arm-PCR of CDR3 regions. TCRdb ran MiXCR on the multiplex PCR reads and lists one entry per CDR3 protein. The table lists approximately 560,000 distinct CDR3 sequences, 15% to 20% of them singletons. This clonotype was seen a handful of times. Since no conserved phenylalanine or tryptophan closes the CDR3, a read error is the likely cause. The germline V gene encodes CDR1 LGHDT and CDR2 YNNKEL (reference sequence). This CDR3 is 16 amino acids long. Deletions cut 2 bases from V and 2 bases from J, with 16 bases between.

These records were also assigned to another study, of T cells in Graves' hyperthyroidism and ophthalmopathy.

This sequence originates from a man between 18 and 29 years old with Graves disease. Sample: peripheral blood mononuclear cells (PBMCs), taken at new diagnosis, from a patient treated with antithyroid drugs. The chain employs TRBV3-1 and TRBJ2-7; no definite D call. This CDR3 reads CASSQTSPTDTYEQYL. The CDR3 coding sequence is TGTGCCAGCAGCCAAACTTCCCCGACGGATACCTACGAGCAGTACCTC.